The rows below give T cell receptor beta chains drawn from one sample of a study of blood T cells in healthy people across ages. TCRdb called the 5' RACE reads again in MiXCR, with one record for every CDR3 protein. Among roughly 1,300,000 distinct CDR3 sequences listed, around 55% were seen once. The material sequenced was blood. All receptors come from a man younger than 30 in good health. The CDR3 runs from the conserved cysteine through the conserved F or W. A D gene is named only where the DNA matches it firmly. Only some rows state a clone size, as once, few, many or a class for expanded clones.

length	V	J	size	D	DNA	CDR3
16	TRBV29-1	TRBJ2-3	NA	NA	TGCAGCGTCCACCCCCAAAGTGAGGCAGTTACAGATACGCAGTATTTT	CSVHPQSEAVTDTQYF
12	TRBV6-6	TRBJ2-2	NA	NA	TGTGCCAGCAGGGAGGGGGTCGGGGAGCTGTTTTTT	CASREGVGELFF
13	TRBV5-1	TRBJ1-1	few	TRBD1	TGCGCCAGCAGCTCAGGGGGTACCACTGAAGCTTTCTTT	CASSSGGTTEAFF
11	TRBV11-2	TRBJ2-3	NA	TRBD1	TGTGCCAGCAGCTTAGGGGACAGGGGGTATTTT	CASSLGDRGYF
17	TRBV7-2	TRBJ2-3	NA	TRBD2	TGTGCCAGCAGCCCGAGACTAGCGGGAGGGCCTAGAGATACGCAGTATTTT	CASSPRLAGGPRDTQYF
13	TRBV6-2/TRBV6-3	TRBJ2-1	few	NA	TGTGCCAGCAGTTTTACCACCGGCAATGAGCAGTTCTTC	CASSFTTGNEQFF
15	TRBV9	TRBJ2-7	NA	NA	TGTGCCAGCAGCGTTGGCAGGGGCGCCTCCTGCGAGCAGTACTTC	CASSVGRGASCEQYF
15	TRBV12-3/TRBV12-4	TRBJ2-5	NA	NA	TGTGCCAGCAGCCCTACTAGACAGGGAGGGGAGACCCAGTACTTC	CASSPTRQGGETQYF
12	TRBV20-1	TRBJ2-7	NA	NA	TGCAGTGCTAGAGAATATAGTAACGAGCAGTACTTC	CSAREYSNEQYF
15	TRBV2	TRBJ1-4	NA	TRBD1	TGTGCCAGCACATTACAGGGGTTAACTAATGAAAAACTGTTTTTT	CASTLQGLTNEKLFF
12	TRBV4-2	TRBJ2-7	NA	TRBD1	TGTGCCAGCAGACAGGGGAGCGCTGAGCAGTACTTC	CASRQGSAEQYF
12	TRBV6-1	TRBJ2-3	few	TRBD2	TGTGCCAGCTGCACTAGCGGGAGAGGGGAGTATTTT	CASCTSGRGEYF
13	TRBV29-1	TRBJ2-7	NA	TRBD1	TGCAGCGTCGTCACCGGGACAGCATACGAGCAGTACTTC	CSVVTGTAYEQYF
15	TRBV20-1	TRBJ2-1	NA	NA	TGCAGTGCTAAAACCAGTGACGGGCCTTACAATGAGCAGTTCTTC	CSAKTSDGPYNEQFF
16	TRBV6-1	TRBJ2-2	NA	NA	TGTGCCAGCAGTCCTCCACGGACTATCAACACCGGGGAGCTGTTTTTT	CASSPPRTINTGELFF
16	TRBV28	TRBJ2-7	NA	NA	TGTGCCAGCAGTGGAGGGTCGGACAGGATATCGTATGAGCAGTACTTC	CASSGGSDRISYEQYF
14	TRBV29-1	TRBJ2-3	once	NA	TGCAGCACACGGCGGGGGCTGGGCACAGATACGCAGTATTTT	CSTRRGLGTDTQYF
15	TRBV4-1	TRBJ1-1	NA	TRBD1	TGCGCCAGCAGCCGGAATACAGGGGCGAACACTGAAGCTTTCTTT	CASSRNTGANTEAFF
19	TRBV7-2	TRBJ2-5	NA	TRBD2	TGTGCCAGCAGCTTAGCTCCCCTGGGGGGTAGCGGGTTCCAAGAGACCCAGTACTTC	CASSLAPLGGSGFQETQYF
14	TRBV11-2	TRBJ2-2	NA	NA	TGTGCCAGCAGCTCCGTGAGGGGCTCCGGGGAGCTGTTTTTT	CASSSVRGSGELFF
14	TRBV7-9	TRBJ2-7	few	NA	TGTGCCAGCAGCTCCCAGACACCGTCCTACGAGCAGTACTTC	CASSSQTPSYEQYF
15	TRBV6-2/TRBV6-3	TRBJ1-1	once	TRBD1	TGTGCCAGCAGACAGAGGACAGGGATGAACACTGGAGCTTTCTTT	CASRQRTGMNTGAFF
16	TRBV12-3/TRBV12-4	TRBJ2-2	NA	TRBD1	TGTGCCAGCAGACACGACAGGGTTGAGAACACCGGGGAGCTGTTTTTT	CASRHDRVENTGELFF
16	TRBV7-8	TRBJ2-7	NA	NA	TGTGCCAGCAGCTTACAAGACAAGAGCTCCTACAATGAGCAGTACTTC	CASSLQDKSSYNEQYF